This T cell receptor (beta chain) is from a study of T cells in Graves' hyperthyroidism and ophthalmopathy. Study summary: Peripheral blood collection took place at initial diagnosis, before any treatment.

V was clipped by 5 bases and J by 1 base, with 11 bases between them. This CDR3 spans 15 amino acids. Germline V gene lookup returns CDR1 LNHDA and CDR2 SQIVND (reference sequence). Overall study findings and caveats: Ophthalmopathy could be told apart from stable hyperthyroidism with a 13 V-J model. Ophthalmopathy was identified by the model a median about 6.8 months ahead of onset.

RNA transcripts yielded amplified TCR beta CDR3 regions. In the first-round RT-PCR of the TCR CDR3, the HTBI primer set was used. TCRdb re-called the multiplex PCR reads with MiXCR, one entry per CDR3 protein. Of 530,000 or so distinct CDR3 sequences in the sample, about a sixth were seen once. This clonotype has just a few counts. Its antigen remains unidentified. This receptor was identified in a woman aged 18-29 years with Graves' ophthalmopathy. The chain recombines TRBV19 with TRBJ2-2; D is possibly TRBD1 or TRBD2 (5 bases each). The sequencing sample was made of blood. The CDR3 sequence: CASSYRDENTGELFF. The CDR3 DNA reads as TGTGCCAGTAGTTATCGGGACGAGAACACCGGGGAGCTGTTTTTT.